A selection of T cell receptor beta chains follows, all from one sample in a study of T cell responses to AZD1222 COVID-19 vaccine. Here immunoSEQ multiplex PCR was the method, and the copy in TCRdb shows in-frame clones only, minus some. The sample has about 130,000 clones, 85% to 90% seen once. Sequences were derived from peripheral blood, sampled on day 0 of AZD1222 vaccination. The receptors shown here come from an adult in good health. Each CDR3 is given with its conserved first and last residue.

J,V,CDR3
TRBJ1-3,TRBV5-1,CASVFGGFSGNTIYF
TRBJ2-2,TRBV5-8,CASSHPAWTGTGELFF
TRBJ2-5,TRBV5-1,CASSLESSGEQETQYF
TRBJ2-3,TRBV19,CASTPDRGTDTQYF
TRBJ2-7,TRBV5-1,CASSLSISGTSFTYEQYF
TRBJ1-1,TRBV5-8,CASSLGGGLDTEAFF
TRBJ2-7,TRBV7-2,CASSLARGRGSEQYF
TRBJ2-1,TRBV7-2,CASSLAVGGTYNEQFF
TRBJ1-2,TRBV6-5,CASSSSTGGNYGYTF
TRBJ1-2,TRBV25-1,CASSAGRYYGYTF
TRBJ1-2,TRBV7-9,CASSLVPPTGGGGYTF
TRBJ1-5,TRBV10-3,CAISEGGQYSNQPQHF
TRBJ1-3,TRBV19,CASSSEDGNTIYF
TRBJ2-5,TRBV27,CASRRLAGTRETQYF
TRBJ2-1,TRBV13,CASSLSVQRGEGVF
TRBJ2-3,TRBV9,CASSPGEGVVTDTQYF
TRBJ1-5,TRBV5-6,CASSSDPRVYQPQHF
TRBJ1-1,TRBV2,CASAGQGGTEAFF
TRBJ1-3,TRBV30,CAWSTRGNTIYF
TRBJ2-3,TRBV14,CASRVGGSSTDTQYF
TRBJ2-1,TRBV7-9,CASSLRLAGFHEQFF
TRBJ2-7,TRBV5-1,CASSLQGATYEQYF
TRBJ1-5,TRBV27,CASSLGGGISNQPQHF
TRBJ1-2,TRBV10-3,CAISDSGTDLYGYTF
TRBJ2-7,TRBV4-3,CASSQAINAREQYF
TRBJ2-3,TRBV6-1,CASSDFLSAPADTQYF